This T cell receptor beta chain is from a study of T cell repertoires in cytomegalovirus infection. Overall study: It can be stated that public TCR beta signatures indicated CMV infection as well as a matching HLA type.

Study observations and caveats: Carriage of CMV together with the relevant HLA was identifiable through cumulative public TCR beta family frequency.

MiXCR, run by TCRdb on the reads, gives a single entry per CDR3 protein. Found here are 110,000 or so distinct CDR3 sequences, around 31% of them singletons; the top ten hold about 40%. V was clipped by 6 bases and J by 0 bases; unmatched bases: 5. The CDR3 runs to 14 residues. Germline-derived CDR1 and CDR2 are LNHDA and SQIVND (reference sequence). Details on this clonotype: The target antigen is unknown.

Material: CD8+ T cells from cultured PBMCs, obtained from culture after CMV antigen stimulation. The sequence was collected from a human donor in good health (CMV status not recorded). Some clones in this sample may be carry-over from other donors' samples. The genes are TRBV19 and TRBJ2-7; 7 bases match TRBD1. DNA for the CDR3: TGTGCCAGTAGCTTGACAGGGAGCTCCTACGAGCAGTACTTC. It yields the protein CASSLTGSSYEQYF. The full variable domain, with the rest looked up from reference TRBV19 and TRBJ2-7, is DGGITQSPKYLFRKEGQNVTLSCEQNLNHDAMYWYRQDPGQGLRLIYYSQIVNDFQKGDIAEGYSVSREKKESFPLTVTSAQKNPTAFYLCASSLTGSSYEQYFGPGTRLTVT.